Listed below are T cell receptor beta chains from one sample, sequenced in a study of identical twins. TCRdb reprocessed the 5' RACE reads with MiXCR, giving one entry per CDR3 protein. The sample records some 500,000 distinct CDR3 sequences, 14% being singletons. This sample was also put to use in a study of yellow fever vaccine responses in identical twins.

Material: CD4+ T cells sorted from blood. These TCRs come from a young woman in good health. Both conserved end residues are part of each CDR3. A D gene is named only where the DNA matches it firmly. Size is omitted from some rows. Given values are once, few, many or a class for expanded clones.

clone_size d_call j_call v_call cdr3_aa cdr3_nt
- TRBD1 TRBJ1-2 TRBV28 CASSRAGTGRGYGYTF TGTGCCAGCAGTCGAGCGGGGACAGGCAGAGGCTATGGCTACACCTTC
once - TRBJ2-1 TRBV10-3 CATSKVRYNEQFF TGTGCCACCAGCAAGGTCCGGTACAATGAGCAGTTCTTC
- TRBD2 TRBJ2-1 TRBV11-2 CASSLVAGVKGSYNEQFF TGTGCCAGCAGCTTAGTAGCGGGAGTGAAAGGTTCCTACAATGAGCAGTTCTTC
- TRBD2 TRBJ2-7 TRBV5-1 CASSLAGRAYEQYF TGCGCCAGCAGCTTGGCCGGGAGGGCCTACGAGCAGTACTTC
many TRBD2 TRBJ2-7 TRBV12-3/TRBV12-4 CASSLREAYEQYF TGTGCCAGCAGTTTACGGGAGGCCTACGAGCAGTACTTC
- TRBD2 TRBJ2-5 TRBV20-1 CSARLAGKQETQYF TGCAGTGCAAGACTAGCGGGAAAACAAGAGACCCAGTACTTC
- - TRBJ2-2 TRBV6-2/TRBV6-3 CASTKARGYTGELFF TGTGCCAGCACCAAGGCTCGTGGTTACACCGGGGAGCTGTTTTTT
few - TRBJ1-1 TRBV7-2 CASSARPTEAFF TGTGCCAGCAGCGCCCGACCCACTGAAGCTTTCTTT
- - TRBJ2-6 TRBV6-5 CASSYSTGLGFGANVLTF TGTGCCAGCAGTTACTCGACGGGATTAGGCTTTGGGGCCAACGTCCTGACTTTC
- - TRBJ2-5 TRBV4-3 CASSQGAGMIETQYF TGCGCCAGCAGCCAAGGGGCGGGAATGATAGAGACCCAGTACTTC
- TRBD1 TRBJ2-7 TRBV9 CASSVGGQAYEQYF TGTGCCAGCAGCGTAGGGGGACAGGCCTACGAGCAGTACTTC
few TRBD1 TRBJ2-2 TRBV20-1 CSARGDRGQPGELFF TGCAGTGCTAGAGGGGACAGGGGTCAACCCGGGGAGCTGTTTTTT
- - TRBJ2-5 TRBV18 CASSPPSGQETQYF TGTGCCAGCTCACCACCTTCGGGCCAAGAGACCCAGTACTTC
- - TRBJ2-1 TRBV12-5 CASGFGALYNEQFF TGTGCTAGTGGGTTTGGGGCCTTATACAATGAGCAGTTCTTC
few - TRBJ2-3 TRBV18 CASSLRGGASTDTQYF TGTGCCAGCTCACTCCGAGGGGGGGCTAGCACAGATACGCAGTATTTT
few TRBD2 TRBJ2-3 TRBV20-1 CSARGARGATDTQYF TGCAGTGCTAGAGGGGCGCGGGGGGCAACAGATACGCAGTATTTT
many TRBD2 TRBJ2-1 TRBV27 CASSLRSNLAGAYNEQFF TGTGCCAGCAGTTTAAGGTCCAATCTAGCGGGAGCCTACAATGAGCAGTTCTTC
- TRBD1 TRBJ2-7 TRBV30 CALIGQGASGEQYF TGTGCCCTAATTGGCCAGGGGGCCTCAGGCGAGCAGTACTTC
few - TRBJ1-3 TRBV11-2 CASSLAGTSGNTIYF TGTGCCAGCAGCTTAGCCGGGACGTCTGGAAACACCATATATTTT
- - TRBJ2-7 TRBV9 CASSVATSAPQYF TGTGCCAGCAGCGTAGCTACGTCAGCCCCGCAGTACTTC
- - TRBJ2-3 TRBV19 CASSIRREDTQYF TGTGCCAGTAGTATACGGAGGGAAGATACGCAGTATTTT
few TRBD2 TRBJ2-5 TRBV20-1 CSARALSGGAQETQYF TGCAGTGCTAGAGCCCTAAGCGGGGGGGCCCAAGAGACCCAGTACTTC
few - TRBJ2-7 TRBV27 CASSLSFRAYEQYF TGTGCCAGCAGTTTATCATTCAGAGCCTACGAGCAGTACTTC
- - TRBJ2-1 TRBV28 CASSLVGLETGDEQFF TGTGCCAGCAGTTTAGTGGGGCTAGAAACGGGTGATGAGCAGTTCTTC
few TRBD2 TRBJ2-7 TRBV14 CASSHAGGYEQYF TGTGCCAGCAGCCACGCGGGAGGGTACGAGCAGTACTTC
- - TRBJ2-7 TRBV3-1 CASSQDIRQQGGYYEQYF TGTGCCAGCAGCCAAGATATACGGCAGCAGGGTGGGTACTACGAGCAGTACTTC
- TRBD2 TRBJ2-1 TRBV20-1 CSARDPAGARNEQFF TGCAGTGCTAGAGATCCAGCGGGAGCTCGTAATGAGCAGTTCTTC
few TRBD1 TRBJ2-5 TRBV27 CASSLWGQGLGQETQYF TGTGCCAGCAGTTTATGGGGACAGGGTTTGGGGCAAGAGACCCAGTACTTC
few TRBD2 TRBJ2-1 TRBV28 CASSPMTSGRTNEQFF TGTGCCAGCAGTCCCATGACTAGCGGGAGGACGAATGAGCAGTTCTTC
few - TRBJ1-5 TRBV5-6 CASSSRQLAQPQHF TGTGCCAGCAGCTCGCGACAGTTGGCTCAGCCCCAGCATTTT
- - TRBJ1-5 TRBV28 CASSLAPGGLGQPQHF TGTGCCAGCAGCCTAGCCCCCGGGGGGTTAGGACAGCCCCAGCATTTT
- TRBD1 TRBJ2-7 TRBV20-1 CSARSYGTGRNEQYF TGCAGTGCTAGATCCTACGGGACAGGGAGGAACGAGCAGTACTTC
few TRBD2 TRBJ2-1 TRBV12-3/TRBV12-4 CASSPTTLGGSSYNEQFF TGTGCCAGCAGTCCAACCACGCTGGGGGGGAGCTCCTACAATGAGCAGTTCTTC
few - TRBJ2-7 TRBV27 CASSFLGYEQYF TGTGCCAGCAGTTTCCTCGGCTACGAGCAGTACTTC
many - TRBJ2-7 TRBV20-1 CSVPGRSSYEQYF TGCAGTGTTCCGGGACGGAGCTCCTACGAGCAGTACTTC
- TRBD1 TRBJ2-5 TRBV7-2 CASSGGDRGEETQYF TGTGCCAGCAGCGGAGGGGACAGGGGGGAAGAGACCCAGTACTTC
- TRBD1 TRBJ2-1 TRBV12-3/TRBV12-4 CASSLAVGQGPEQFF TGTGCCAGCAGTTTAGCAGTGGGACAGGGACCTGAGCAGTTCTTC
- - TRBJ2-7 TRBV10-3 CAISDPASWGEQYF TGTGCCATCAGTGACCCGGCCTCATGGGGCGAGCAGTACTTC
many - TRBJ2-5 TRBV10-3 CAIRTASGGLETQYF TGTGCCATCAGGACAGCTTCAGGGGGGCTAGAGACCCAGTACTTC
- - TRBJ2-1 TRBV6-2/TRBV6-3 CASSQRNEQFF TGTGCCAGCAGTCAACGGAATGAGCAGTTCTTC
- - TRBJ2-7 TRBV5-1 CASSGNRKYEQYF TGCGCCAGCTCTGGGAACAGAAAGTACGAGCAGTACTTC
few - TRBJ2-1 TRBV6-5 CASSWQTSSYNEQFF TGTGCCAGCAGTTGGCAAACTAGCTCCTACAATGAGCAGTTCTTC
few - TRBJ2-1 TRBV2 CASSGVGVGNEQFF TGTGCCAGCAGTGGAGTGGGAGTGGGGAATGAGCAGTTCTTC
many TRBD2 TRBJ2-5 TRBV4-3 CASSQGTSGWETQYF TGCGCCAGCAGCCAAGGAACTAGCGGGTGGGAGACCCAGTACTTC
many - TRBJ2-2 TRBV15 CATLDSIANTGELFF TGTGCCACCTTAGACAGTATCGCGAACACCGGGGAGCTGTTTTTT
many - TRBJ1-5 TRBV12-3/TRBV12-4 CASSLQRGIDQPQHF TGTGCCAGCAGTCTGCAAAGGGGTATCGATCAGCCCCAGCATTTT
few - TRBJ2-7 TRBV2 CASIMDSTYEQYF TGTGCCAGCATAATGGACTCCACCTACGAGCAGTACTTC
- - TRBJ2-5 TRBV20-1 CSASHPSEETQYF TGCAGTGCTTCCCATCCTAGCGAAGAGACCCAGTACTTC
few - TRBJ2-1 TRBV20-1 CSARDRGRGNEQFF TGCAGTGCTAGAGATCGGGGTCGGGGGAATGAGCAGTTCTTC
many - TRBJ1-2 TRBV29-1 CSVVEGYDYGYTF TGCAGCGTTGTAGAGGGTTATGACTATGGCTACACCTTC
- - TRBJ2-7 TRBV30 CAWQRGYEQYF TGTGCCTGGCAGAGGGGCTACGAGCAGTACTTC
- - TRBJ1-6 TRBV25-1 CASRGGAGHNSPLHF TGTGCCAGCCGGGGGGGGGCGGGTCATAATTCACCCCTCCACTTT
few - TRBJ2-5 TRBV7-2 CASSPGTNKGTQYF TGTGCCAGCAGCCCCGGGACCAATAAGGGGACCCAGTACTTC
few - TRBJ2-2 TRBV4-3 CASSTTPLGRGISNTGELFF TGCGCCAGCAGCACTACCCCCCTGGGTAGGGGGATTTCGAACACCGGGGAGCTGTTTTTT
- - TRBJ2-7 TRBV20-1 CSASNGAYSYEQYF TGCAGTGCTAGTAACGGGGCGTATTCATACGAGCAGTACTTC